The 24 T cell receptor beta chains reported below all come from one sample, sequenced in a study of T cells in localized non-small cell lung cancer. Sequenced by immunoSEQ multiplex PCR; TCRdb stores in-frame clones only, minus some. Seen here are about 30,000 clones, around 94% observed once, and the top ten hold 0.73%. Material: peripheral blood, obtained before any cancer treatment. These receptors were taken from a woman aged 35 to 70 with stage I lung adenocarcinoma.

In DNA, the CDR3 is TGTGCCAGCAGCCTGGGTGCCCGGTTGGGCACAGATACGCAGTATTTT. Translated: CASSLGARLGTDTQYF. The chain has TRBV11-3 and TRBJ2-3; D gene unclear. Trimming took off 5 bases at V and 1 base at J, with 16 bases between the two ends. Germline V gene lookup returns CDR1 SGHNT and CDR2 YENEEA. This CDR3 spans 16 amino acids.

The chain links TRBV6-5 to TRBJ1-5; D is undetermined. The germline CDR1 and CDR2 sequences are MNHEY and SVGAGI. Trimming left V 6 bases short and J 5 bases short, with 8 bases between. The CDR3 extends over 12 amino acids. CDR3 sequence: CASSPVYQPQHF. In DNA, the CDR3 is TGTGCCAGCAGCCCCGTCTATCAGCCCCAGCATTTT.

The gene calls are TRBV27 and TRBJ2-7, with TRBD2 matching 11 bases. V was clipped by 0 bases and J by 6 bases; unmatched bases: 4. This CDR3 is built from 15 residues. Germline lookup yields CDR1 MNHEY and CDR2 SMNVEV (reference sequence). In nucleotides, the CDR3 is TGTGCCAGCAGTTTATCATCTAGCGGGAGGAGCGAGCAGTACTTC. As protein: CASSLSSSGRSEQYF.

This sequence joins TRBV7-9 and TRBJ1-2; tentatively, D is TRBD1 (5 bases). Germline lookup yields CDR1 SEHNR and CDR2 FQNEAQ (reference sequence). The CDR3 covers 13 residues. Trimming pared 5 bases from V and 6 bases from J, leaving 13 bases between. The CDR3 nucleotides read TGTGCCAGCAGCAACCAGGGTCGAGATGGCTACACCTTC. Translation gives CASSNQGRDGYTF.

J is TRBJ2-6 and V is TRBV7-3, with a weak D call TRBD2 (6 bases). V was clipped by 1 base and J by 0 bases, with 16 bases between them. The CDR3 length is 19 residues. Germline V gene data show CDR1 as SGHTA and CDR2 as FQGTGA. Here the CDR3 DNA reads TGTGCCAGCAGCTTAAGGACTACCCACCACCACTCTGGGGCCAACGTCCTGACTTTC. Translated, it gives CASSLRTTHHHSGANVLTF.

The chain joins TRBV7-6 to TRBJ1-1; D possibly corresponds to TRBD1 (6 bases). Trimming left V 5 bases short and J 1 base short, with 11 bases between. Germline CDR1 SGHVS, CDR2 FNYEAQ. This CDR3 has 14 amino acids. CDR3 in amino acids: CASSLRGANTEAFF. CDR3 nucleotide sequence: TGTGCCAGCAGCCTTAGGGGGGCGAACACTGAAGCTTTCTTT.

The V gene is TRBV18, the J gene TRBJ1-2; the D gene is possibly TRBD1 (6 bases). The ends were cut back, 2 bases at V and 1 base at J, with 14 bases in the middle. This CDR3 contains 16 residues. CDR1 is KGHSH, CDR2 LQKENI, per germline. CDR3: CASSPGAGVDNYGYTF. The CDR3 DNA sequence: TGTGCCAGCTCACCAGGGGCAGGGGTCGATAACTATGGCTACACCTTC. The full variable domain, rest sourced from reference TRBV18 and TRBJ1-2, is NAGVMQNPRHLVRRRGQEARLRCSPMKGHSHVYWYRQLPEEGLKFMVYLQKENIIDESGMPKERFSAEFPKEGPSILRIQQVVRGDSAAYFCASSPGAGVDNYGYTFGSGTRLTVV.

This rearrangement joins TRBV7-6 to TRBJ2-6; weak D call: TRBD1 (6 bases). Germline CDR1 and CDR2: SGHVS and FNYEAQ. The CDR3 contains 16 residues. Trimming took 3 bases from V and 4 from J, leaving 13 bases between them. DNA for the CDR3: TGTGCCAGCAGCTTTACCGGGACATCCGGGGCCAACGTCCTGACTTTC. Translated: CASSFTGTSGANVLTF.

DNA of the CDR3: TGTGCCAGCTCAGATTCCCTAGGCGCCGTGAACACCGGGGAGCTGTTTTTT. Protein product: CASSDSLGAVNTGELFF. The chain is built from TRBV18 and TRBJ2-2, with D unclear. The CDR3 length is 17 residues. The germline gives CDR1 KGHSH, CDR2 LQKENI. With 5 bases removed from V and 1 base from J, the gap between germline ends came to 17 bases.

The CDR3 is CASSQFKQGTAKNIQYF. CDR3 coding DNA: TGTGCCAGCAGCCAATTCAAGCAGGGGACAGCCAAAAACATTCAGTACTTC. This chain uses TRBV14 with TRBJ2-4; D is perhaps TRBD1 (6 bases). The CDR3 spans 17 residues. Germline CDR1 is SGHDN and CDR2 is FVKESK. V was trimmed by 2 bases and J by 0 bases, leaving 14 bases between them.

This clone has a handful of counts. V usage is TRBV11-3 and J usage is TRBJ2-7, with D unresolved. Germline CDR1 and CDR2: SGHNT and YENEEA. This CDR3 comprises 14 residues. With 6 bases removed from V and 1 base from J, the gap between germline ends came to 13 bases. CDR3 loop: CASSPSGPSYEQYF. In DNA form, the CDR3 reads TGTGCCAGCAGTCCTTCAGGACCATCCTACGAGCAGTACTTC.

V usage is TRBV18 and J usage is TRBJ2-5; the match to TRBD1 covers 9 bases. Germline V lookup: CDR1 KGHSH, CDR2 LQKENI. The V and J ends lost 6 bases and 5 bases, in that order; junction bases with no gene match: 19. The CDR3 runs to 18 residues. The CDR3 spells CASSLRIRDREGLETQYF. CDR3 nucleotide sequence: TGTGCCAGCTCCCTCCGGATCCGGGACAGGGAGGGCTTGGAGACCCAGTACTTC.

This rearrangement joins TRBV10-3 to TRBJ1-1, with TRBD1 identical over 9 bases. The junction had 9 bases not matched to a gene; V was cut back by 6 bases and J by 1 base. Germline V gene lookup returns CDR1 ENHRY and CDR2 SYGVKD. This CDR3 spans 16 amino acids. Written as DNA, the CDR3 is TGTGCCATCAGAAAACAGGGGGCCCTGACGAACACTGAAGCTTTCTTT. The encoded protein is CAIRKQGALTNTEAFF.

The chain carries TRBV5-4 and TRBJ1-2; TRBD1 might be the D (6 bases). Per germline, CDR1 SGHNT and CDR2 YYREEE (reference sequence). The length of the CDR3 is 13 residues. V lost 6 bases, J lost 8 bases, and 17 bases lay in between. The CDR3 here is CASTPTRGGGYTF. The CDR3 DNA reads TGTGCCAGCACTCCCACTAGGGGGGGCGGCTACACCTTC.

The gene calls are TRBV7-8 and TRBJ2-4; 9 bases fit TRBD1. V shed 1 base and J 6 bases; nucleotides not matched to a gene: 4. This CDR3 is 15 amino acids long. The germline V gene encodes CDR1 SGHVS and CDR2 FQNEAQ. CDR3 region: CASSLGTGVGNIQYF. As DNA, the CDR3 is TGTGCCAGCAGCTTAGGGACAGGGGTAGGAAACATTCAGTACTTC.

The chain couples TRBV7-9 to TRBJ2-3, with 8 bases aligning to TRBD1. The CDR3 has 15 residues. Unmatched junction bases numbered 9, after V lost 5 bases and J lost 5 bases. Germline V gives CDR1 SEHNR, CDR2 FQNEAQ (reference sequence). The CDR3 protein is CASSTTDREGDTQYF. The CDR3 nucleotides read TGTGCCAGCAGCACCACGGACAGGGAAGGAGATACGCAGTATTTT.

Here the CDR3 reads CASSQEPAGGPGLETQYF. The CDR3 nucleotides are TGTGCCAGCAGCCAAGAGCCAGCGGGGGGGCCGGGTTTAGAGACCCAGTACTTC. The chain is built from TRBV4-2 and TRBJ2-5, with 10 bases aligning to TRBD2. The junction had 11 bases not matched to a gene; V was cut back by 0 bases and J by 4 bases. The CDR3 runs 18 residues. Germline V gene lookup returns CDR1 LGHNA and CDR2 YNFKEQ.

The rearrangement joins TRBV2 to TRBJ2-3; tentatively, D is TRBD1 or TRBD2 (5 bases each). V lost 5 bases and J 2 bases, leaving 17 bases between the germline ends. The CDR3 runs 16 residues. Germline CDR1 reads SNHLY; CDR2 reads FYNNEI. The DNA of the CDR3 is TGTGCCAGCAGTTTCGGGACGGGCCTCCTCACAGATACGCAGTATTTT. Protein: CASSFGTGLLTDTQYF. The full variable domain, in which reference TRBV2 and TRBJ2-3 provide the parts outside the CDR3, is EPEVTQTPSHQVTQMGQEVILRCVPISNHLYFYWYRQILGQKVEFLVSFYNNEISEKSEIFDDQFSVERPDGSNFTLKIRSTKLEDSAMYFCASSFGTGLLTDTQYFGPGTRLTVL.

The rearrangement joins TRBV20-1 to TRBJ2-5, with a tentative D call TRBD1 (5 bases). The length of the CDR3 is 11 residues. V was shortened by 3 bases and J by 5 bases, with 7 bases between the two germline ends. CDR1 is DFQATT, CDR2 SNEGSKA, per germline (reference sequence). The CDR3, as DNA: TGCAGTGCTAGGGGGCGGGAGACCCAGTACTTC. This gives the protein CSARGRETQYF.

V usage is TRBV18 and J usage is TRBJ1-5; the D is unclear. Germline values: CDR1 KGHSH, CDR2 LQKENI. The CDR3 is 14 amino acids. V gave up 6 bases and J gave up 5 bases, with 14 bases separating them. The CDR3 sequence: CASSSDFRDQPQHF. CDR3 nucleotides: TGTGCCAGCTCGTCGGACTTTAGGGATCAGCCCCAGCATTTT.

The V call is TRBV6-5, the J call TRBJ2-7; no clear D. CDR3 length: 12 residues. Trimming removed 2 bases at V and 1 base at J, with 3 bases between. The germline gives CDR1 MNHEY, CDR2 SVGAGI. The DNA of the CDR3 is TGTGCCAGCAGTTACGATTCCTACGAGCAGTACTTC. The encoded protein is CASSYDSYEQYF.

V is TRBV5-6 and J is TRBJ2-2, with unresolved D. The germline V gene has CDR1 SGHDT and CDR2 YYEEEE. V was clipped by 3 bases and J by 6 bases, with 9 bases between them. CDR3 size: 13 residues. CDR3 region: CASSSPRPGELFF. The CDR3 DNA sequence: TGTGCCAGCAGCTCCCCCCGTCCCGGGGAGCTGTTTTTT. The entire variable domain, with the rest obtained from reference TRBV5-6 and TRBJ2-2, is as follows: DAGVTQSPTHLIKTRGQQVTLRCSPKSGHDTVSWYQQALGQGPQFIFQYYEEEERQRGNFPDRFSGHQFPNYSSELNVNALLLGDSALYLCASSSPRPGELFFGEGSRLTVL.

This clone has only one observation. The chain employs TRBV7-2 and TRBJ1-2, with 9 bases lining up with TRBD1. The germline V gene has CDR1 SGHTA and CDR2 FQGNSA. This CDR3 contains 16 residues. V was pared by 3 bases and J by 4 bases, with 9 bases of the junction left unmatched. The CDR3 DNA reads as TGTGCCAGCAGCTTCCCGGGACAGGGTTTCCTCTATGGCTACACCTTC. Its protein product is CASSFPGQGFLYGYTF. Variable domain in full (rest from reference TRBV7-2 and TRBJ1-2): GAGVSQSPSNKVTEKGKDVELRCDPISGHTALYWYRQSLGQGLEFLIYFQGNSAPDKSGLPSDRFSAERTGGSVSTLTIQRTQQEDSAVYLCASSFPGQGFLYGYTFGSGTRLTVV.

V gene TRBV2 combines with J gene TRBJ1-6, with TRBD1 matching 7 bases. The V gene end was trimmed by 7 bases and the J gene end by 6 bases; junction bases not matched to a gene: 6. Germline CDR1 and CDR2: SNHLY and FYNNEI. The CDR3 length is 14 residues. The CDR3 DNA follows: TGTGCCAGCAATCCAAGACAGGGTAATTCACCCCTCCACTTT. Amino acids: CASNPRQGNSPLHF.